These 12 T cell receptor beta chains were all obtained from the same sample, sequenced in a study of cytomegalovirus exposure and HLA in healthy donors. PCR was performed using 60 Vbeta and 13 Jbeta primers. Here immunoSEQ multiplex PCR was the method, and the copy in TCRdb shows in-frame clones only, minus some. The sample has about 96,000 clones, about four fifths seen once; the top ten hold approximately 14%. The source material was PBMCs. Source of these receptors: a woman in her 70s in good health and CMV-seropositive.

J is TRBJ1-1 and V is TRBV6-4; D is uncertain. This CDR3 region has 13 residues. With 4 bases removed from V and 1 base from J, the gap between germline ends came to 7 bases. Germline V gene data show CDR1 as MRHNA and CDR2 as SNTAGT. The CDR3 coding sequence is TGTGCCAGCAGTGGGTTGAGGAACACTGAAGCTTTCTTT. Its protein is CASSGLRNTEAFF.

The chain combines TRBV28 with TRBJ2-5, with TRBD2 as a possible D gene (6 bases). Trimming stripped 2 bases from V and 5 bases from J, with 12 bases between. The CDR3 is made up of 14 amino acids. Germline values: CDR1 MDHEN, CDR2 SYDVKM. CDR3 nucleotide sequence: TGTGCCAGCAGTTTAGCAGGCCGGGGGGAGACCCAGTACTTC. This translates into CASSLAGRGETQYF.

J is TRBJ2-6 and V is TRBV2; the D gene is possibly TRBD2 (5 bases). The CDR3 length is 13 residues. Per germline, CDR1 SNHLY and CDR2 FYNNEI. The V end was cut by 6 bases, the J end by 8 bases, with 11 bases between. In DNA, the CDR3 is TGTGCCAGCAGCTTAGACTACTCCAACGTCCTGACTTTC. It is translated as CASSLDYSNVLTF. The full variable domain, in which reference TRBV2 and TRBJ2-6 provide the parts outside the CDR3, is EPEVTQTPSHQVTQMGQEVILRCVPISNHLYFYWYRQILGQKVEFLVSFYNNEISEKSEIFDDQFSVERPDGSNFTLKIRSTKLEDSAMYFCASSLDYSNVLTFGAGSRLTVL.

This clone was observed a few times. The genes are TRBV28 and TRBJ1-2, with 7 nucleotides matching TRBD1. V lost 3 bases and J lost 8; bases outside the gene matches: 6. The V gene's germline CDR1 is MDHEN and CDR2 SYDVKM. The CDR3 has 13 residues. CDR3 sequence reads: CASSLNRGWGYTF. As DNA, the CDR3 is TGTGCCAGCAGTTTGAACAGGGGCTGGGGCTACACCTTC.

There are a few counts of this clone. The rearrangement uses TRBV19 and TRBJ2-7, with 10 bases aligning to TRBD1. The CDR3 runs 13 residues. CDR1 is LNHDA and CDR2 is SQIVND in the germline V gene (reference sequence). The V gene end was trimmed by 6 bases and the J gene end by 2 bases; junction bases not matched to a gene: 1. The CDR3 spells CASRGTGAYEQYF. The CDR3 coding sequence is TGTGCCAGTAGAGGGACAGGGGCCTACGAGCAGTACTTC.

The V gene is TRBV7-8, the J gene TRBJ2-3, with D perhaps TRBD1 (6 bases). Germline loops: CDR1 SGHVS, CDR2 FQNEAQ. V lost 0 bases to trimming and J lost 10 bases, with 23 bases between them. This CDR3 comprises 17 residues. The CDR3 sequence: CASSLANLGARQSPQYF. The CDR3 DNA follows: TGTGCCAGCAGCTTAGCAAACCTGGGGGCCCGACAATCTCCGCAGTATTTT.

The V gene is TRBV15, the J gene TRBJ1-5; no clear D gene. The CDR3 has 15 residues. Germline values: CDR1 LNHNV, CDR2 YYDKDF (reference sequence). V was cut by 3 bases and J by 0 bases, with 9 bases left in between. CDR3 coding DNA: TGTGCCACCAGCAGGAGGGCGAGTAGCAATCAGCCCCAGCATTTT. Its translation is CATSRRASSNQPQHF.

The genes are TRBV21-1 and TRBJ2-1; TRBD2 is the table's D call, not checked against the DNA. TRBV21-1 is annotated as a pseudogene. The length of the CDR3 is 17 residues. CDR3 nucleotide sequence: TGTGCCAGCAGCAAAGGGGGTTGGCGAAGGGGAGGCAATGAGCAGTTCTTC. Translation gives CASSKGGWRRGGNEQFF.

The chain couples TRBV7-9 to TRBJ2-7, with 12 bases aligning to TRBD2. V shed 5 bases and J 4 bases; nucleotides not matched to a gene: 3. The CDR3 extends over 14 amino acids. The germline gives CDR1 SEHNR, CDR2 FQNEAQ (reference sequence). CDR3 loop: CASSRTSGIYEQYF. In DNA form, the CDR3 reads TGTGCCAGCAGCCGGACTAGCGGGATTTACGAGCAGTACTTC.

The CDR3 DNA follows: TGCGCCAGCAGCCAAGTGAACAGGGTCCGGGCTGAAGCTTTCTTT. Translating it yields CASSQVNRVRAEAFF. V and J are TRBV4-3 and TRBJ1-1; D possibly corresponds to TRBD1 (6 bases). CDR1 LGHNA and CDR2 YSLEER come from the germline V gene. The CDR3 spans 15 residues. V dropped 1 base and J dropped 6 bases, with 15 bases sitting between them.

By share, this clone ranks as medium-sized (0.01 to 0.1%). This chain connects TRBV29-1 to TRBJ2-7, with a possible D match to TRBD1 (6 bases). V dropped 5 bases and J dropped 2 bases, with 10 bases sitting between them. Germline V gene sequence: CDR1 SQVTM, CDR2 ANQGSEA. The CDR3 has 12 residues. The CDR3, as DNA: TGCAGCGTTAAGACAGGACCCTACGAGCAGTACTTC. Protein sequence: CSVKTGPYEQYF.

This clone showed up just a few times. The chain combines TRBV7-9 with TRBJ2-3; TRBD2 aligns across 13 bases. Germline loops: CDR1 SEHNR, CDR2 FQNEAQ (reference sequence). J lost 5 bases, V lost 5 bases, and 4 bases had no gene match. The CDR3 loop spans 15 amino acids. The CDR3 DNA sequence: TGTGCCAGCAGCCCTCGACTAGCGGGGGGAGATACGCAGTATTTT. It is translated as CASSPRLAGGDTQYF. Supplemented by reference TRBV7-9 and TRBJ2-3, the full variable domain reads DTGVSQNPRHKITKRGQNVTFRCDPISEHNRLYWYRQTLGQGPEFLTYFQNEAQLEKSRLLSDRFSAERPKGSFSTLEIQRTEQGDSAMYLCASSPRLAGGDTQYFGPGTRLTVL.